This T cell receptor (beta chain) was retrieved from a study of blood T cell repertoires in COVID-19 (dated by TCRdb to 2020 to 2022). For context, the study as a whole: Samples from collaborators originated in the United States, Italy and Spain and spanned both the acute and convalescent phases of COVID-19. The prospective study material was composed of cDNA or gDNA derived from T cells, B-cell-depleted T cells, or PBMCs. Deeply sampled blood TCRbeta repertoires from subjects exposed to, actively infected with, or recovered from COVID-19 were included in the dataset. A freely available public database, intended as a resource for researchers studying the immune response to SARS-CoV-2, is where the repertoires were released. Samples came from the ongoing ImmuneRACE study (first 160 participants) plus 1,254 subjects from 6 global collaborators. Nearly every sample came with metadata listing a de-identified subject ID, COVID-19 status, age in years and sex. Where available, HLA class I and class II types were obtained from metadata supplied by the sample provider rather than from assay-based typing.

The immunoSEQ Assay, a bias-controlled multiplex PCR, was used to amplify TCRbeta CDR3 regions from genomic DNA. The source study handled its data this way. Nucleated cell counts per sample were estimated from amplification of reference gene primers within the assay. To quantify the absolute abundance of each unique TCRbeta CDR3 rearrangement, sequence reads were collapsed and filtered. For each sample, productive Simpson clonality was calculated by taking the square root of Simpson's diversity index across productive rearrangements. TCRdb stores this immuneACCESS table with in-frame sequences only. Part of the clones is absent; in the studies checked, under half of the shortfall reflects unresolved V genes, and no reason is known for the rest. V, J and clone size are taken as reported in that table, and D and trimming were inferred from the DNA itself. The sample table shows roughly 61,000 clones, and more than 75% are seen once. In total, the top ten clones hold roughly 4.7% of the sample.

For this clone: Its binding antigen is unknown. The input lacks base qualities; no much larger clone sits a single base away.

Whole blood was collected in K2EDTA tubes by collaborating institutions according to the institutions' own protocols. For TCRbeta analysis, collaborators shipped samples as frozen whole blood, isolated PBMCs, or DNA extracted from either of those sample types. CDR1 and CDR2, per the germline V gene (reference sequence), are LGHDT and YNNKEL. From the cysteine through the phenylalanine, the CDR3 covers 15 amino acids. Here the CDR3 DNA is all that survives: 45 bases in frame from base 1. Trimmed from V: 5 bases; trimmed from J: 7 bases; junction bases lacking a gene match: 8. The investigation overall reported the following: How much clinical and demographic metadata was included differed by source and by participant, and the metadata was provided uncurated.

The sequence came from a middle-aged man with active COVID-19. Sequenced: peripheral blood. The sequence joins TRBV3-1 (or the pseudogene TRBV3-2) to TRBJ1-4, with 9 bases aligning to TRBD1. The CDR3 region has the sequence CASSLGQGVGEKLFF. The DNA sequence follows: TGTGCCAGCAGCTTGGGACAGGGAGTCGGTGAAAAACTGTTTTTT.